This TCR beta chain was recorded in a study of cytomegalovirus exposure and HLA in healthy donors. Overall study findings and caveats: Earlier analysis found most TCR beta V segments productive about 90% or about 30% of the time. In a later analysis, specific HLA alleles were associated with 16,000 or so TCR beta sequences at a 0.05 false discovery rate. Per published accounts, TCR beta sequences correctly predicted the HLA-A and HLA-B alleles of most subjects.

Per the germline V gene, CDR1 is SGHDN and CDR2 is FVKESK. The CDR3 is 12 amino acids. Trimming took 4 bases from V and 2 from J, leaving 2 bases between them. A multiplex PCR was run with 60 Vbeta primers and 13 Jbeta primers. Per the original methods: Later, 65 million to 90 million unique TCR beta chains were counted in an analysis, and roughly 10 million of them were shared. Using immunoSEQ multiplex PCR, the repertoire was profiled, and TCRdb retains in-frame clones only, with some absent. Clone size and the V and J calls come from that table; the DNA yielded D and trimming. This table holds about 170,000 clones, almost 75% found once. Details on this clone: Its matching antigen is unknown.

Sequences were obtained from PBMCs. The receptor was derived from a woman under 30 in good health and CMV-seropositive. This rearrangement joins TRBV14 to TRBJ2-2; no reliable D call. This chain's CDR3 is CASSPNTGELFF. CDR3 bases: TGTGCCAGCAGCCCAAACACCGGGGAGCTGTTTTTT.